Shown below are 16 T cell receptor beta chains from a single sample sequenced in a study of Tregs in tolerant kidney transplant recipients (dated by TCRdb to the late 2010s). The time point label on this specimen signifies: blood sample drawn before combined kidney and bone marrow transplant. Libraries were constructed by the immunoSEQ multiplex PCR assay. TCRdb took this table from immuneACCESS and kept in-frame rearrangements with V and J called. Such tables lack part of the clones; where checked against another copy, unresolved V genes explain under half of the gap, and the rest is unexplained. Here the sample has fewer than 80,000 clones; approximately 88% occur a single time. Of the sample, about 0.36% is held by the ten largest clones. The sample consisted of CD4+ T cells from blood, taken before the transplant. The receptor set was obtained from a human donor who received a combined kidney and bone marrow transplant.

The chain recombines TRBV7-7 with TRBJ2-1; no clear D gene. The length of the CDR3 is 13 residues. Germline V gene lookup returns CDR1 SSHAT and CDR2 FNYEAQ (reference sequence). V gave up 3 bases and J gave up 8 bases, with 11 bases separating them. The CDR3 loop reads CASSFKASDEQFF. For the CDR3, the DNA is TGTGCCAGCAGCTTCAAAGCATCTGATGAGCAGTTCTTC.

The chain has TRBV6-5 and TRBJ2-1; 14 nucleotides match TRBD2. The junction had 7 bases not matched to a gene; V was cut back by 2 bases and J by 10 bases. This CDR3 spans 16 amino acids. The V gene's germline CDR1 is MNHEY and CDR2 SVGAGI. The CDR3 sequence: CASSYTGLAGGGEQFF. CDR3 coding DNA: TGTGCCAGCAGTTACACAGGACTAGCGGGAGGCGGGGAGCAGTTCTTC.

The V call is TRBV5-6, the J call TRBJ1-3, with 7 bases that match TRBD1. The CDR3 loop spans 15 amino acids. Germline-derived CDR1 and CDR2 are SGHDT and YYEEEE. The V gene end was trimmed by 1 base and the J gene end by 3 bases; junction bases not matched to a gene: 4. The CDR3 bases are TGTGCCAGCAGCTTGCGTGACAGGGTTGGAAACACCATATATTTT. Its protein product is CASSLRDRVGNTIYF.

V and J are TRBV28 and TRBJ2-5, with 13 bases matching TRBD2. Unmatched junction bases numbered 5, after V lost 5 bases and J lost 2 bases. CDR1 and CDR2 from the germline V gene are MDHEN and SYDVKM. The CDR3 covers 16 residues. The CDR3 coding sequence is TGTGCCAGCAGTCCCGGACTAGCGGGAGTACAAGAGACCCAGTACTTC. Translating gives CASSPGLAGVQETQYF.

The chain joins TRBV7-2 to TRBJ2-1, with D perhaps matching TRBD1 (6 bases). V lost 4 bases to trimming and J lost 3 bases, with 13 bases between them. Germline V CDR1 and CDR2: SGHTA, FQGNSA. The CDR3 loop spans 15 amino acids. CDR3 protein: CASSSQGYLYNEQFF. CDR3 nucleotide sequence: TGTGCCAGCAGCTCACAGGGTTACCTCTACAATGAGCAGTTCTTC.

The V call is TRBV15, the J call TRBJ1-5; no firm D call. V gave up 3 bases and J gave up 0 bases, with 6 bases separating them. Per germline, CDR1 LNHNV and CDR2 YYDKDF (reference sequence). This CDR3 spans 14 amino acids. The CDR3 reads CATSSELSNQPQHF. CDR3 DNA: TGTGCCACCAGCAGTGAACTTAGCAATCAGCCCCAGCATTTT.

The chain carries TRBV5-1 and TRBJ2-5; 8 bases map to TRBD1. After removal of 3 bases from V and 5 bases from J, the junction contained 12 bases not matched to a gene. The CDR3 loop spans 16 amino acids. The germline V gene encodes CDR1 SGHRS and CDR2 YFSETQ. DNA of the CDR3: TGCGCCAGCAGCTGGGGACAGGCAAGTTTTGGGGAGACCCAGTACTTC. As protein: CASSWGQASFGETQYF.

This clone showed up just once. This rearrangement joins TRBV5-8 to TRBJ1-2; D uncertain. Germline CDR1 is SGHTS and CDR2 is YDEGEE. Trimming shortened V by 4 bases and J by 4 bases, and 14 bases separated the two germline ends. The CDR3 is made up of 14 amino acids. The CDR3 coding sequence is TGTGCCAGCAGCCCCTGGGCAGCCAGCTATGGCTACACCTTC. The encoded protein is CASSPWAASYGYTF.

The CDR3 coding sequence is TGTGCCAGTAGTACAGGGGACGGCTCCTACAATGAGCAGTTCTTC. The encoded protein is CASSTGDGSYNEQFF. The V and J genes are TRBV19 and TRBJ2-1, with D tentatively TRBD1 (6 bases). Germline CDR1 LNHDA, CDR2 SQIVND (reference sequence). The CDR3 is 15 residues long. The V end was cut by 4 bases, the J end by 0 bases, with 10 bases between.

As DNA, the CDR3 is TGTGCCAGCAGTGAAGTAGTGACAGTGATGGAGCAGCCCCAGCATTTT. Its translation is CASSEVVTVMEQPQHF. The V call is TRBV6-1, the J call TRBJ1-5, with D tentatively TRBD1 (5 bases). The length of the CDR3 is 16 residues. Germline V gene sequence: CDR1 MNHNS, CDR2 SASEGT. V shed 1 base and J shed 7 bases, with 17 bases lying between them.

The CDR3 sequence: CASSPRDQPQHF. The DNA for the CDR3 is TGTGCCAGCAGCCCACGCGATCAGCCCCAGCATTTT. The chain uses TRBV28 and TRBJ1-5; D uncertain. The germline gives CDR1 MDHEN, CDR2 SYDVKM. The CDR3 covers 12 residues. The germline V and J ends were trimmed by 6 bases and 5 bases, with 8 bases remaining between them.

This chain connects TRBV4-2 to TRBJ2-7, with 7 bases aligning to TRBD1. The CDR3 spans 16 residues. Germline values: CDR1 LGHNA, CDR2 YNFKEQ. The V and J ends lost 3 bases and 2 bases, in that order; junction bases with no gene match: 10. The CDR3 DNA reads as TGTGCCAGCAGCCAGAATCTGGACAGGCAGGCCTACGAGCAGTACTTC. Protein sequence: CASSQNLDRQAYEQYF.

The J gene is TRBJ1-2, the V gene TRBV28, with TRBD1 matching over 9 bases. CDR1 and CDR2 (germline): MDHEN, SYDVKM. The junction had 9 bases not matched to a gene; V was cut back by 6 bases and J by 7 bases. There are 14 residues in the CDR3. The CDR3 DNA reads TGTGCCAGCAGCTCGGGACAGGGTACGAGTGGCTACACCTTC. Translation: CASSSGQGTSGYTF.

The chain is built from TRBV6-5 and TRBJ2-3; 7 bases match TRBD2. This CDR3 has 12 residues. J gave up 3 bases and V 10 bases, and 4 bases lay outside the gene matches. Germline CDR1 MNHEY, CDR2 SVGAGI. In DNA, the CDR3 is TGTGCCACAGGGCGGGAGACAGATACGCAGTATTTT. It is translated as CATGRETDTQYF.

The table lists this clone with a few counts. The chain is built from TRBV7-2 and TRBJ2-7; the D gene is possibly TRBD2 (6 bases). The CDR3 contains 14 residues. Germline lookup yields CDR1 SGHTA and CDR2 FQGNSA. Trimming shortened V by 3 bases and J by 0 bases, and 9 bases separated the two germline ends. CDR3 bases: TGTGCCAGCAGCTTCGACGGGAGCTCCTACGAGCAGTACTTC. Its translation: CASSFDGSSYEQYF.

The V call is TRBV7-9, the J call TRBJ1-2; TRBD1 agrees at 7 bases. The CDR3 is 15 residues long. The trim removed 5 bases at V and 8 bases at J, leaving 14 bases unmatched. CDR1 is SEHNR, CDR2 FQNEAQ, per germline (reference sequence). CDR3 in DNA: TGTGCCAGCAGCCCGAGTGGACAGGTCCCGTTGGGCTACACCTTC. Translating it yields CASSPSGQVPLGYTF.